The clone carrying this T cell receptor (beta chain) was seen many times. The sample belongs to a study of blood T cells in healthy people across ages. V was cut by 5 bases and J by 15 bases, with 14 bases left in between. The germline V gene has CDR1 DFQATT and CDR2 SNEGSKA (reference sequence). This CDR3 contains 10 residues. Alongside a J-beta primer mix, a sample-barcoded 5' primer served in a second PCR lasting about 7 to 12 cycles. TCRdb reprocessed the 5' RACE reads via MiXCR and lists one record per CDR3 protein. Found here are some 890,000 distinct CDR3 sequences, just under 30% of them singletons; the top ten hold about 10%. These data were also reused for a study on T cells of mothers and their children. That source adds: Each child gave approximately 3 million TCR beta CDR3 reads (each mother, over 9.5 million). Thymic selection shapes TCR recombination output in related pairs, and it does so similarly in unrelated pairs.

This receptor was taken from a woman between 40 and 50 years old in good health. The sequencing sample was made of blood. This chain links TRBV20-1 with TRBJ2-4; D call uncertain. CDR3 coding DNA: TGCAGTGCTGACCCGACACTTCGGTACTTC. Translated, it gives CSADPTLRYF.